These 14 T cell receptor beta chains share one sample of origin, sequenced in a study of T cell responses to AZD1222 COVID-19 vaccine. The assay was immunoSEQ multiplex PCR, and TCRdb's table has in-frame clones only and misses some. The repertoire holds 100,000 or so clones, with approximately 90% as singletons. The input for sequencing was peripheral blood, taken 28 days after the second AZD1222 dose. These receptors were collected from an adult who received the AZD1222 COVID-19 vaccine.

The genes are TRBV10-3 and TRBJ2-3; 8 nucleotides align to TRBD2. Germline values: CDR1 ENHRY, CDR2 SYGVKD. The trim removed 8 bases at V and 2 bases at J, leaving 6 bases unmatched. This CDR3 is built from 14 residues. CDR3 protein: CAIGVAGNTDTQYF. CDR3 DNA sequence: TGTGCCATCGGAGTAGCGGGGAACACAGATACGCAGTATTTT.

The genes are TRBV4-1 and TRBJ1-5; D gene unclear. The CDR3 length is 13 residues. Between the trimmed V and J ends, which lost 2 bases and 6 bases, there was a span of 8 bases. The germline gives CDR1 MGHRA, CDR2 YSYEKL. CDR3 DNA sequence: TGCGCCAGCAGCCAAAGGGTAACTCAGCCCCAGCATTTT. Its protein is CASSQRVTQPQHF.

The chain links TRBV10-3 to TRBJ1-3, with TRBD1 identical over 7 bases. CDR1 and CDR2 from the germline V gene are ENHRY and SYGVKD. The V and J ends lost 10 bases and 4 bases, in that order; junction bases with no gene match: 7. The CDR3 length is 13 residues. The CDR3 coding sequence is TGTGCCACCACCGGGACAGACGGAAACACCATATATTTT. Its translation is CATTGTDGNTIYF.

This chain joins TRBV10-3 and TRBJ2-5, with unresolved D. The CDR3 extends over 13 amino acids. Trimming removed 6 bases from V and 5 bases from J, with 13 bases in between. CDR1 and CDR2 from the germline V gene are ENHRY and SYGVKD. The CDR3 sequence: CAIRGLESETQYF. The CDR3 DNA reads TGTGCCATCAGAGGTCTTGAGTCGGAGACCCAGTACTTC.

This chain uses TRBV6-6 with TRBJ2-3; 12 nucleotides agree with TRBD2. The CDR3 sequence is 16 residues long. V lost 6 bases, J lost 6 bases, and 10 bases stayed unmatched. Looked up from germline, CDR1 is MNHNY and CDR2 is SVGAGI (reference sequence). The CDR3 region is CASRGTSGSQGDTQYF. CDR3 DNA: TGTGCCAGCAGAGGGACTAGCGGGTCCCAGGGGGATACGCAGTATTTT.

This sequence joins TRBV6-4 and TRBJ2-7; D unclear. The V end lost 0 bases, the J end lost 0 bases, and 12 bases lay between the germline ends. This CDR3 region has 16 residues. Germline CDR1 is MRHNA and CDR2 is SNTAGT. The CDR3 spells CASSDSNRPSSYEQYF. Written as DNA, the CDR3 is TGTGCCAGCAGTGACTCGAACCGCCCCAGCTCCTACGAGCAGTACTTC.

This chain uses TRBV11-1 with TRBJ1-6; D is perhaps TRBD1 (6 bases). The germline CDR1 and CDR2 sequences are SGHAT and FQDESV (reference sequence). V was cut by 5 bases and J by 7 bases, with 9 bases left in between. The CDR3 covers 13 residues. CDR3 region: CASSRDKNSPLHF. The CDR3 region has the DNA TGTGCCAGCAGCCGGGACAAAAATTCACCCCTCCACTTT.

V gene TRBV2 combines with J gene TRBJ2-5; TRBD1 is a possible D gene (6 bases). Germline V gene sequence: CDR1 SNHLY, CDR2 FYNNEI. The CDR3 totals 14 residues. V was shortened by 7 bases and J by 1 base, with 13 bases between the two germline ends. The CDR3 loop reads CASNPQGTQETQYF. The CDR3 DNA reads TGTGCCAGCAATCCTCAGGGGACCCAAGAGACCCAGTACTTC.

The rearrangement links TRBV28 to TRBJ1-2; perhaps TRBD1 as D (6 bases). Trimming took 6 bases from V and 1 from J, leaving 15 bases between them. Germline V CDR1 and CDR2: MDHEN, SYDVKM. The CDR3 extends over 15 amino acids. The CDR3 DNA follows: TGTGCCAGCAGCAAGGGGACACATTTTAACTATGGCTACACCTTC. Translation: CASSKGTHFNYGYTF.

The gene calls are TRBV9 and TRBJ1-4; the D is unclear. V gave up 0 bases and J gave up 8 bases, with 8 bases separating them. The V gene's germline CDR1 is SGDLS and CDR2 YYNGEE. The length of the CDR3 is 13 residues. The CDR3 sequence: CASSVGDREKLFF. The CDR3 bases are TGTGCCAGCAGCGTAGGTGATCGGGAAAAACTGTTTTTT.

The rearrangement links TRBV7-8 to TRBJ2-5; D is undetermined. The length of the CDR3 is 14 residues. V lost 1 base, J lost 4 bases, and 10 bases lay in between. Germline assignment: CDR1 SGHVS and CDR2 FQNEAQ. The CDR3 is CASSLGPHLETQYF. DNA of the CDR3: TGTGCCAGCAGCTTAGGACCACATCTAGAGACCCAGTACTTC. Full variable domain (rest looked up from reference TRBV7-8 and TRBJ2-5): GAGVSQSPRYKVAKRGQDVALRCDPISGHVSLFWYQQALGQGPEFLTYFQNEAQLDKSGLPSDRFFAERPEGSVSTLKIQRTQQEDSAVYLCASSLGPHLETQYFGPGTRLLVL.

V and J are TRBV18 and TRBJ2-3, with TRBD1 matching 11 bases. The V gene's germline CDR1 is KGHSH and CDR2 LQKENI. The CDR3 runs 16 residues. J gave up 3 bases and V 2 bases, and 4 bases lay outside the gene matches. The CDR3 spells CASSPTGTGGTDTQYF. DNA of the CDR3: TGTGCCAGCTCACCAACCGGGACAGGGGGGACAGATACGCAGTATTTT.

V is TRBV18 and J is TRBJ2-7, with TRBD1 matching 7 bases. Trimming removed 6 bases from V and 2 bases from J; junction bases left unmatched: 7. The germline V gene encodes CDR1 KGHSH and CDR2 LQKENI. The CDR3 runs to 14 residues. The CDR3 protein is CASSLRQGTYEQYF. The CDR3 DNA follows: TGTGCCAGCTCCCTCCGACAGGGAACCTACGAGCAGTACTTC.

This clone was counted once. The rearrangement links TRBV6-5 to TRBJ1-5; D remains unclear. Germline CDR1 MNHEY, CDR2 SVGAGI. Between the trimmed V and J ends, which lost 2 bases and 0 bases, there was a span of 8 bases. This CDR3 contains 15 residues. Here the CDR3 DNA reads TGTGCCAGCAGTTACGGGCCGTCTAGCAATCAGCCCCAGCATTTT. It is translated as CASSYGPSSNQPQHF.